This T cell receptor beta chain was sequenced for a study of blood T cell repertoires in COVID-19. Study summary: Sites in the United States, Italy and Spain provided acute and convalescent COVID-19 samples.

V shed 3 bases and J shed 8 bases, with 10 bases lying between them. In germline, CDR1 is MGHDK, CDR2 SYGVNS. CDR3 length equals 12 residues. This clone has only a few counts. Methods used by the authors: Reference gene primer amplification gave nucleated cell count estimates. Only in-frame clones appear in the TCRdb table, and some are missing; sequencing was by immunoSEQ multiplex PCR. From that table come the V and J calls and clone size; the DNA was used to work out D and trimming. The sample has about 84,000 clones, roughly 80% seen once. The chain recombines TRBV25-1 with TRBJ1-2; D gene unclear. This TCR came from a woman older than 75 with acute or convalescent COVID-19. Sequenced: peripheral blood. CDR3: CASSDRLEGYTF. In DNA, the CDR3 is TGTGCCAGCAGTGACAGGTTAGAAGGCTACACCTTC.